This TCR beta chain is from a study of T cell repertoires in ileal Crohn's disease. Clones were read by immunoSEQ multiplex PCR, and TCRdb kept only the in-frame ones, dropping some. This sample has 7,000 to 8,500 clones, with 75% to 85% found just once. Adults with ileal or ileocolonic Crohn's disease and an indication for resection were eligible. Germline lookup yields CDR1 SGHVS and CDR2 FNYEAQ. The CDR3 has 16 amino acids. Trimming at V came to 5 bases and at J to 2 bases, leaving 10 bases not matched to a gene. The clonotype was recovered from an adult with Crohn's disease. This sequence joins TRBV7-6 and TRBJ2-7, with 9 bases lining up with TRBD1. Sequencing used ileal tissue. The CDR3 DNA reads TGTGCCAGCAGCAGGACCCCGGGACAGGGTCCCTACGAGCAGTACTTC. It is translated as CASSRTPGQGPYEQYF.